A single sample is the source of the 26 T cell receptor beta chains below, sequenced in a study of T-cell reconstitution after alpha-beta-depleted transplantation in children. A TCRbeta library incorporating unique molecular identifiers was prepared. Via MiXCR, TCRdb re-called the PCR reads, giving one row per CDR3 protein. The data contain about 360,000 distinct CDR3 sequences, about 14% of them singletons. Sequencing used PBMCs, obtained from the stem cell graft. Receptor source: a human donor who donated a stem cell graft to a child with Fanconi anemia.

The rearrangement links TRBV29-1 to TRBJ1-2; TRBD1 matches 7 bases. The CDR3 has 15 residues. After removal of 5 bases from V and 7 bases from J, the junction contained 16 bases not matched to a gene. CDR1 and CDR2 from the germline V gene are SQVTM and ANQGSEA. The CDR3 nucleotides are TGCAGCGTTTCCCCTGGGACAGCCTCTTTAACTGGCTACACCTTC. Protein sequence: CSVSPGTASLTGYTF.

This clonotype appeared a few times. The rearrangement uses TRBV7-9 and TRBJ1-5; D not resolved. CDR3 length equals 14 residues. V was clipped by 1 base and J by 6 bases, with 10 bases between them. CDR1 and CDR2 from the germline V gene are SEHNR and FQNEAQ (reference sequence). CDR3 residues: CASSLEEWGQPQHF. CDR3 DNA sequence: TGTGCCAGCAGCTTAGAGGAGTGGGGTCAGCCCCAGCATTTT. The whole variable domain, remainder taken from reference TRBV7-9 and TRBJ1-5, is DTGVSQNPRHKITKRGQNVTFRCDPISEHNRLYWYRQTLGQGPEFLTYFQNEAQLEKSRLLSDRFSAERPKGSFSTLEIQRTEQGDSAMYLCASSLEEWGQPQHFGDGTRLSIL.

This clonotype showed up many times. The chain combines TRBV6-2 or TRBV6-3 with TRBJ1-1; D ambiguous. V was trimmed by 2 bases and J by 2 bases, leaving 9 bases between them. The CDR3 is 14 residues long. Looked up from germline, CDR1 is MNHEY and CDR2 is SVGEGT. Here the CDR3 DNA reads TGTGCCAGCAGTTACGGGAGGCTAAACACTGAAGCTTTCTTT. Translating it yields CASSYGRLNTEAFF.

The chain combines TRBV6-2 or TRBV6-3 with TRBJ2-1; 9 bases agree with TRBD2. The CDR3 extends over 17 amino acids. V gave up 0 bases and J gave up 9 bases; unmatched junction bases: 12. Germline V gene data show CDR1 as MNHEY and CDR2 as SVGEGT. The DNA of the CDR3 is TGTGCCAGCAGTTACTCCCGAACGGGGCGGGGGGGAGGTGAGCAGTTCTTC. Translating it yields CASSYSRTGRGGGEQFF.

The V gene is TRBV11-1, the J gene TRBJ2-7; TRBD1 matches 7 bases. There are 13 residues in the CDR3. V lost 5 bases to trimming and J lost 8 bases; unmatched junction nucleotides: 9. Germline values: CDR1 SGHAT, CDR2 FQDESV (reference sequence). CDR3 sequence: CASSPTTGSKQYV. CDR3 coding DNA: TGTGCCAGCAGCCCCACGACAGGGTCTAAGCAGTACGTC.

This clonotype was detected only a few times. The chain carries TRBV6-1 and TRBJ2-1; D not resolved. The length of the CDR3 is 15 residues. V shed 6 bases and J shed 7 bases, with 19 bases lying between them. CDR1 and CDR2 from the germline V gene are MNHNS and SASEGT. The CDR3 DNA is TGTGCCAGCAGACCCCCCCTGGTGGGTGCGAATGAGCAGTTCTTC. Protein product: CASRPPLVGANEQFF.

This clonotype came up a few times. This rearrangement joins TRBV20-1 to TRBJ2-3, with 8 positions matching TRBD2. The CDR3 has 14 residues. Germline V lookup: CDR1 DFQATT, CDR2 SNEGSKA (reference sequence). V shed 1 base, J shed 5 bases, and the junction held 5 bases outside the gene matches. The CDR3 sequence is CSARGLSGVDTQYF. DNA of the CDR3: TGCAGTGCTAGAGGTCTTAGCGGGGTAGATACGCAGTATTTT.

In its sample, this clonotype was seen a few times. The rearrangement uses TRBV27 and TRBJ2-1; 10 bases fit TRBD1. The CDR3 extends over 16 amino acids. The germline CDR1 and CDR2 sequences are MNHEY and SMNVEV (reference sequence). The J segment lost 3 bases and the V segment lost 5 bases, leaving 7 bases of the junction unmatched. This CDR3 is CASSTPRDRGYNEQFF. CDR3 nucleotides: TGTGCCAGCAGTACCCCTAGGGACAGGGGCTACAATGAGCAGTTCTTC.

This clonotype was picked up many times. V gene TRBV24-1 combines with J gene TRBJ2-1, with TRBD1 as a possible D gene (6 bases). The V gene's germline CDR1 is KGHDR and CDR2 SFDVKD. This CDR3 spans 13 amino acids. Deletions cut 2 bases from V and 8 bases from J, with 9 bases between. Here the CDR3 reads CATSDSTGHEQFF. In DNA form, the CDR3 reads TGTGCCACCAGTGATTCTACAGGGCATGAGCAGTTCTTC.

This clonotype was observed a handful of times. V is TRBV10-3 and J is TRBJ2-5, with a possible D match to TRBD1 (6 bases). V was shortened by 2 bases and J by 2 bases, with 21 bases between the two germline ends. This CDR3 region has 18 residues. Germline values: CDR1 ENHRY, CDR2 SYGVKD. The CDR3 here is CAISETKRTGKWQETQYF. CDR3 DNA: TGTGCCATCAGTGAGACTAAACGCACAGGGAAGTGGCAAGAGACCCAGTACTTC.

This clonotype showed up many times. The chain recombines TRBV7-2 with TRBJ2-5, with TRBD2 matching over 9 bases. The CDR3 is 15 residues long. Germline V gives CDR1 SGHTA, CDR2 FQGNSA. V shed 1 base, J shed 5 bases, and the junction held 5 bases outside the gene matches. CDR3 coding DNA: TGTGCCAGCAGCTTAGTCTGGACTAGCGATGAGACCCAGTACTTC. It translates to CASSLVWTSDETQYF.

J is TRBJ2-3 and V is TRBV27; TRBD1 aligns across 9 bases. V was pared by 5 bases and J by 0 bases, with 12 bases of the junction left unmatched. This CDR3 is built from 18 residues. The germline V gene has CDR1 MNHEY and CDR2 SMNVEV (reference sequence). CDR3 sequence: CASSPRLLGQGSTDTQYF. The DNA of the CDR3 is TGTGCCAGCAGTCCGAGATTGTTAGGACAGGGGAGCACAGATACGCAGTATTTT.

This clonotype was observed a handful of times. The chain is built from TRBV20-1 and TRBJ1-2, with D possibly matching TRBD1 (5 bases). The CDR3 has 14 amino acids. Germline V CDR1 and CDR2: DFQATT, SNEGSKA (reference sequence). V lost 0 bases and J 5 bases, leaving 13 bases between the germline ends. CDR3 DNA sequence: TGCAGTGCTAGAGATCGAGGGGAGGAGTATGGCTACACCTTC. It codes for CSARDRGEEYGYTF.

This clonotype was seen a handful of times. J is TRBJ1-2 and V is TRBV30; no definite D call. V shed 2 bases and J shed 8 bases, with 12 bases lying between them. The CDR3 has 12 residues. Germline CDR1 and CDR2: GTSNPN and SVGIG (reference sequence). CDR3 sequence reads: CAWSRQVGGYTF. The CDR3 nucleotides read TGTGCCTGGAGTAGGCAGGTTGGAGGCTACACCTTC.

This clonotype was observed a few times. This chain links TRBV20-1 with TRBJ2-1, with D possibly matching TRBD2 (6 bases). With 1 base removed from V and 8 bases from J, the gap between germline ends came to 12 bases. CDR1 DFQATT and CDR2 SNEGSKA come from the germline V gene (reference sequence). The length of the CDR3 is 13 residues. CDR3 amino acids: CSARGDSTDEQFF. The CDR3 coding sequence is TGCAGTGCTAGAGGGGACTCTACCGATGAGCAGTTCTTC.

This chain joins TRBV9 and TRBJ1-3, with TRBD1 identical over 7 bases. Trimming removed 3 bases from V and 2 bases from J; junction bases left unmatched: 8. CDR3 length equals 16 residues. Germline assignment: CDR1 SGDLS and CDR2 YYNGEE. CDR3 coding DNA: TGTGCCAGCAGCGCCCTACAGGGGATAGCTGGAAACACCATATATTTT. Its protein is CASSALQGIAGNTIYF.

This chain connects TRBV27 to TRBJ2-3, with D perhaps TRBD1 (6 bases). Germline CDR1 and CDR2: MNHEY and SMNVEV (reference sequence). The CDR3 runs 14 residues. With 6 bases removed from V and 0 bases from J, the gap between germline ends came to 10 bases. Here the CDR3 reads CASSHRDSTDTQYF. The CDR3 bases are TGTGCCAGCAGCCACAGGGACAGCACAGATACGCAGTATTTT.

This clonotype was seen at least ten times. The chain combines TRBV20-1 with TRBJ1-5; 11 nucleotides agree with TRBD1. The CDR3 runs 16 residues. Per germline, CDR1 DFQATT and CDR2 SNEGSKA (reference sequence). Trimming removed 0 bases from V and 5 bases from J; junction bases left unmatched: 6. In DNA form, the CDR3 reads TGCAGTGCTAGAGAATGGGACAGGGGGGGTGATCAGCCCCAGCATTTT. Translation gives CSAREWDRGGDQPQHF.

This clonotype was observed a few times. The chain links TRBV6-2 or TRBV6-3 to TRBJ2-3; 10 bases line up with TRBD2. V shed 2 bases and J 4 bases; nucleotides not matched to a gene: 9. Germline CDR1 and CDR2: MNHEY and SVGEGT. The CDR3 consists of 17 residues. The DNA for the CDR3 is TGTGCCAGCAGTTACCTAGCGGGGGCCGGGGGGCCAGATACGCAGTATTTT. This translates into CASSYLAGAGGPDTQYF.

This clonotype occurred many times. This chain uses TRBV29-1 with TRBJ1-1; D ambiguous. With 7 bases removed from V and 0 bases from J, the gap between germline ends came to 9 bases. From germline, CDR1 is SQVTM and CDR2 ANQGSEA. The CDR3 sequence is 12 residues long. The CDR3 sequence is CSGINMNTEAFF. For the CDR3, the DNA is TGCAGCGGTATCAATATGAACACTGAAGCTTTCTTT.

The sample holds a few counts of this clonotype. DNA for the CDR3: TGTGCCAGCAGCGTAGAACAGGGGGTGGACTATGGCTACACCTTC. It encodes CASSVEQGVDYGYTF. The chain joins TRBV9 to TRBJ1-2; 8 nucleotides align to TRBD1. Germline trimming cut 0 bases from V and 3 bases from J; bases unmatched to any gene: 4. The CDR3 loop spans 15 amino acids. Per the germline V gene, CDR1 is SGDLS and CDR2 is YYNGEE.

The V gene is TRBV11-2, the J gene TRBJ2-5; 12 nucleotides agree with TRBD1. The germline V gene has CDR1 SGHAT and CDR2 FQNNGV. The J segment lost 8 bases and the V segment lost 1 base, leaving 8 bases of the junction unmatched. The CDR3 runs to 16 residues. The CDR3 region is CASSLVGTGGAGTQYF. The CDR3 bases are TGTGCCAGCAGCTTAGTGGGGACAGGGGGCGCGGGTACCCAGTACTTC.

The V and J genes are TRBV6-1 and TRBJ2-2; tentative D call: TRBD1 (5 bases). From germline, CDR1 is MNHNS and CDR2 SASEGT. V lost 7 bases and J 1 base, leaving 19 bases between the germline ends. The CDR3 is 17 residues long. The CDR3 coding sequence is TGTGCCAGCACCTCCGAGTTGGGGCGCCGGAACACCGGGGAGCTGTTTTTT. It is translated as CASTSELGRRNTGELFF.

The chain carries TRBV4-3 and TRBJ2-1; 7 bases are a match to TRBD2. Losses at the gene ends were 3 bases for V and 2 bases for J; bases not matched to a gene: 10. Germline lookup yields CDR1 LGHNA and CDR2 YSLEER. The CDR3 spans 17 residues. The DNA for the CDR3 is TGCGCCAGCAGCCAGGCCCCATCCAGCGGGGCCTACAATGAGCAGTTCTTC. It translates to CASSQAPSSGAYNEQFF.

This clonotype came up many times. The chain carries TRBV20-1 and TRBJ1-6; D uncertain. The germline CDR1 and CDR2 sequences are DFQATT and SNEGSKA (reference sequence). V lost 3 bases to trimming and J lost 0 bases, with 12 bases between them. This CDR3 contains 16 residues. The CDR3 reads CSASGGFDSYNSPLHF. In DNA, the CDR3 is TGCAGTGCTAGTGGCGGGTTCGACTCCTATAATTCACCCCTCCACTTT.

This clonotype was found many times. This chain uses TRBV6-4 with TRBJ2-2; 7 positions match TRBD1. J gave up 7 bases and V 4 bases, and 6 bases lay outside the gene matches. The germline CDR1 and CDR2 sequences are MRHNA and SNTAGT. CDR3 size: 14 residues. CDR3 nucleotides: TGTGCCAGCAGTGCGACAGGGTTAAACGGGGAGCTGTTTTTT. It encodes CASSATGLNGELFF.